This paragraph covers one T cell receptor beta chain sequence. The antigen is undetermined. The entry originates in a study of cytomegalovirus exposure and HLA in healthy donors. General study findings and limits: A later analysis showed HLA-associated TCR beta chains outstripping equally common others in clonal expansion. In a later analysis, a missense DCLRE1C variant was linked to TCR beta V- and J-gene trimming. Researchers reportedly found TCR beta sequences accurately predicted most subjects' HLA-A and HLA-B alleles. Productive rates of about 87% or about 30% were seen for most TCR beta V segments in an earlier analysis.

Researchers ran the PCR with 60 Vbeta and 13 Jbeta primers. Clones were sequenced by immunoSEQ multiplex PCR, and TCRdb holds only the in-frame ones, with some missing. The sample table includes 53,000 or so clones. This CDR3 is built from 14 residues. CDR1 and CDR2 (germline): MNHNS, SASEGT. The junction had 11 bases not matched to a gene; V was cut back by 6 bases and J by 7 bases. This clonotype was sampled from a man between 18 and 35 years old in good health and CMV-seropositive. Input material: PBMCs. The chain is built from TRBV6-1 and TRBJ1-2; 7 nucleotides align to TRBD1. The CDR3 DNA follows: TGTGCCAGCAGCCCCGGACAGGTGGGAGGTGGCTACACCTTC. This codes for CASSPGQVGGGYTF.